This is a list of T cell receptor beta chains from one sample in a study of cytomegalovirus exposure and HLA in healthy donors. Profiled with immunoSEQ multiplex PCR; TCRdb holds only in-frame clones, not every one. In the table there are 110,000 to 150,000 clones, roughly 80% of which are singletons. Sequenced: PBMCs. These receptors all stem from a male donor in good health and CMV-seronegative. The CDR3 runs from the conserved cysteine through the conserved F or W. Fields, in order: CDR3 length, J gene, D gene, V gene, clone size, CDR3 DNA, CDR3 protein. D genes are given only for firm matches. Not every row has a clone size; where given, it reads once, few, many or a size class.

length: 13
J: TRBJ1-5
D: NA
V: TRBV6-5
size: NA
DNA: TGTGCCAGCAGGGCCAGATGGAATCAGCCCCAGCATTTT
CDR3: CASRARWNQPQHF

length: 16
J: TRBJ2-3
D: NA
V: TRBV4-2
size: NA
DNA: TGTGCCAGCAGCCAAGATTGGATGACTAGCACAGATACGCAGTATTTT
CDR3: CASSQDWMTSTDTQYF

length: 17
J: TRBJ2-1
D: NA
V: TRBV5-1
size: NA
DNA: TGCGCCAGCAGCTTGAGGTGGGGGGGCTTAACTGGCAATGAGCAGTTCTTC
CDR3: CASSLRWGGLTGNEQFF

length: 14
J: TRBJ1-2
D: NA
V: TRBV30
size: once
DNA: TGTGCCTGGAGTGTAAGAACAGTTTCCTATGGCTACACCTTC
CDR3: CAWSVRTVSYGYTF

length: 14
J: TRBJ1-6
D: TRBD1
V: TRBV5-1
size: once
DNA: TGCGCCAGCAGCGGGGGACAGGCTACTTCACCCCTCCACTTT
CDR3: CASSGGQATSPLHF

length: 15
J: TRBJ2-1
D: NA
V: TRBV6-6
size: NA
DNA: TGTGCCACCCTACTACAGGATAGCTCCTACAATGAGCAGTTCTTC
CDR3: CATLLQDSSYNEQFF

length: 13
J: TRBJ1-1
D: NA
V: TRBV16
size: NA
DNA: TGTGCCAGCAGCCAAGGGACTGGCACTGAAGCTTTCTTT
CDR3: CASSQGTGTEAFF

length: 15
J: TRBJ1-4
D: TRBD1
V: TRBV5-8
size: once
DNA: TGTGCCACCGACCCAGGGGGCCTTCGGAGGGAAAAACTGTTTTTT
CDR3: CATDPGGLRREKLFF

length: 13
J: TRBJ2-7
D: NA
V: TRBV6-1
size: NA
DNA: TGTGCCAGCAATCCGGGGGTGGACTACGAGCAGTACTTC
CDR3: CASNPGVDYEQYF

length: 14
J: TRBJ2-1
D: TRBD1
V: TRBV5-1
size: NA
DNA: TGCGCCAGCAACACGGGACAGGCTTACAATGAGCAGTTCTTC
CDR3: CASNTGQAYNEQFF

length: 12
J: TRBJ2-7
D: NA
V: TRBV6-6
size: NA
DNA: TGTGCCAGCAGGAGCAGGGCTTACGAGCAGTACTTC
CDR3: CASRSRAYEQYF

length: 13
J: TRBJ2-5
D: NA
V: TRBV7-3
size: NA
DNA: TGTGCCAGCAGCCCCTCGGGCGGGGAGACCCAGTACTTC
CDR3: CASSPSGGETQYF

length: 14
J: TRBJ2-7
D: TRBD1
V: TRBV11-2
size: once
DNA: TGTGCCAGCACCGGGGGACAGGGGGCCCCCGAGCAGTACTTC
CDR3: CASTGGQGAPEQYF

length: 15
J: TRBJ1-3
D: TRBD1
V: TRBV7-2
size: NA
DNA: TGTGCCAGCAGCTGGACAGGGAGTGCAGGAAACACCATATATTTT
CDR3: CASSWTGSAGNTIYF

length: 15
J: TRBJ1-2
D: TRBD1
V: TRBV5-1
size: few
DNA: TGCGCCAGCAGCCCCGGGACAGGGGGTCTAGGGGGCTACACCTTC
CDR3: CASSPGTGGLGGYTF

length: 14
J: TRBJ2-3
D: TRBD2
V: TRBV6-5
size: NA
DNA: TGTGCCAGCAGTACCCTACTAGCGGCGGATACGCAGTATTTT
CDR3: CASSTLLAADTQYF

length: 13
J: TRBJ2-7
D: NA
V: TRBV29-1
size: NA
DNA: TGCAGCGTTGTGCTGGCAGGGGACTACGAGCAGTACTTC
CDR3: CSVVLAGDYEQYF

length: 14
J: TRBJ1-1
D: NA
V: TRBV18
size: NA
DNA: TGTGCCAGCTCACCAGGACAGTTTAACACTGAAGCTTTCTTT
CDR3: CASSPGQFNTEAFF

length: 15
J: TRBJ2-5
D: NA
V: TRBV7-9
size: NA
DNA: TGTGCCAGCAGCTCCCGAGTCGAAATAGAAGCGACCCAGTACTTC
CDR3: CASSSRVEIEATQYF

length: 15
J: TRBJ2-1
D: TRBD2
V: TRBV11-2
size: NA
DNA: TGTGCCAGCAGCTCACTAGCGGATCGGGTCTATGAGCAGTTCTTC
CDR3: CASSSLADRVYEQFF

length: 12
J: TRBJ2-7
D: TRBD1
V: TRBV7-9
size: NA
DNA: TGTGCCAGCAGCTTGACAGGGGAAGAGCAGTACTTC
CDR3: CASSLTGEEQYF

length: 12
J: TRBJ1-1
D: NA
V: TRBV6-1
size: NA
DNA: TGTGCCAGCAGTGATGGGGGGAAAAAAGCTTTCTTT
CDR3: CASSDGGKKAFF

length: 12
J: TRBJ2-7
D: TRBD1
V: TRBV2
size: NA
DNA: TGTGCCAGCAGCGTTAGACAGGGGGAGCAGTACTTC
CDR3: CASSVRQGEQYF

length: 13
J: TRBJ1-1
D: TRBD1
V: TRBV25-1
size: NA
DNA: TGTGCCAGCAGTGGGACAGGGCACACTGAAGCTTTCTTT
CDR3: CASSGTGHTEAFF

length: 14
J: TRBJ2-3
D: TRBD2
V: TRBV28
size: NA
DNA: TGTGCCAGCATCGCGGGGGGGCCTGGGTCGACGCAGTATTTT
CDR3: CASIAGGPGSTQYF

length: 16
J: TRBJ1-1
D: TRBD1
V: TRBV6-1
size: NA
DNA: TGTGCCAGCAGTGAACGTTCAGGGGGGTCGAGCACTGAAGCTTTCTTT
CDR3: CASSERSGGSSTEAFF

length: 15
J: TRBJ1-1
D: TRBD1
V: TRBV4-1
size: NA
DNA: TGCGCCAGCAGCCAAGACGGGACAGTGAACACTGAAGCTTTCTTT
CDR3: CASSQDGTVNTEAFF

length: 16
J: TRBJ2-5
D: TRBD2
V: TRBV7-2
size: NA
DNA: TGTGCCAGCAGCTTAGTGGCGCGGGGGGGCCGTGAGACCCAGTACTTC
CDR3: CASSLVARGGRETQYF

length: 14
J: TRBJ2-7
D: NA
V: TRBV7-3
size: NA
DNA: TGTGCCAGCAGCCCCATGGGGGGGCTCGACGAGCAGTACTTC
CDR3: CASSPMGGLDEQYF

length: 15
J: TRBJ1-1
D: TRBD1
V: TRBV7-6
size: NA
DNA: TGTGCCAGCAGCCTATGGACAGGGGGCGAAGGTGAAGCTTTCTTT
CDR3: CASSLWTGGEGEAFF

length: 13
J: TRBJ1-5
D: TRBD1
V: TRBV19
size: few
DNA: TGTGCCAGTCAGGGACAGGGTGGTCAGCCCCAGCATTTT
CDR3: CASQGQGGQPQHF

length: 15
J: TRBJ1-1
D: TRBD1
V: TRBV7-2
size: NA
DNA: TGTGCCAGCAGCCTCTGGACAGGGGAGAACACTGAAGCTTTCTTT
CDR3: CASSLWTGENTEAFF

length: 13
J: TRBJ1-1
D: NA
V: TRBV6-5
size: NA
DNA: TGTGCCAGCAGTCGGACGAGGGACACTGAAGCTTTCTTT
CDR3: CASSRTRDTEAFF

length: 14
J: TRBJ2-7
D: NA
V: TRBV9
size: NA
DNA: TGTGCCAGCAGCGTAGGGGACAACTCCTACGAGCAGTACTTC
CDR3: CASSVGDNSYEQYF

length: 12
J: TRBJ1-1
D: NA
V: TRBV18
size: NA
DNA: TGTGCCAGCTCACCCCAGAACACTGAAGCTTTCTTT
CDR3: CASSPQNTEAFF

length: 16
J: TRBJ2-2
D: TRBD1
V: TRBV14
size: NA
DNA: TGTGCCAGCAGCCAATGGCAGGGGGTGGTCACCGGGGAGCTGTTTTTT
CDR3: CASSQWQGVVTGELFF

length: 16
J: TRBJ2-7
D: TRBD1
V: TRBV28
size: NA
DNA: TGTGCCAGCAGTCCTCCATCGGGACAGGGGAACTACGAGCAGTACTTC
CDR3: CASSPPSGQGNYEQYF

length: 16
J: TRBJ2-7
D: TRBD1
V: TRBV5-1
size: NA
DNA: TGCGCCAGCAGCTTGCTAGGACAGGCATCTTCCTACGAGCAGTACTTC
CDR3: CASSLLGQASSYEQYF

length: 17
J: TRBJ2-7
D: NA
V: TRBV27
size: once
DNA: TGTGCCAGCAGTCCCCTAGTTCCCCGGTACTACTCCTACGAGCAGTACTTC
CDR3: CASSPLVPRYYSYEQYF

length: 18
J: TRBJ1-4
D: TRBD1
V: TRBV18
size: NA
DNA: TGTGCCAGCTCACTCCGGACAGGGGGTGGCACAACTAATGAAAAACTGTTTTTT
CDR3: CASSLRTGGGTTNEKLFF

length: 15
J: TRBJ2-6
D: TRBD1
V: TRBV27
size: NA
DNA: TGTGCCAGCAGGATCGGGACAGGGGGAGGCAACGTCCTGACTTTC
CDR3: CASRIGTGGGNVLTF

length: 17
J: TRBJ2-3
D: TRBD1
V: TRBV11-3
size: NA
DNA: TGTGCCAGCAGCGACCCTGGTGACAGGGACGGCAGTGATACGCAGTATTTT
CDR3: CASSDPGDRDGSDTQYF

length: 14
J: TRBJ1-1
D: NA
V: TRBV18
size: NA
DNA: TGTGCCAGCTCACCGCTCAGAGGCGGCACTGAAGCTTTCTTT
CDR3: CASSPLRGGTEAFF

length: 14
J: TRBJ1-2
D: NA
V: TRBV6-6
size: NA
DNA: TGTGCCAGCAGTTCGCACCGGGGTCAGTATGGCTACACCTTC
CDR3: CASSSHRGQYGYTF

length: 15
J: TRBJ1-1
D: NA
V: TRBV19
size: few
DNA: TGTGCCAGTACTAAAGACCGCGGCGGGAACACTGAAGCTTTCTTT
CDR3: CASTKDRGGNTEAFF

length: 13
J: TRBJ2-7
D: NA
V: TRBV27
size: NA
DNA: TGTGCCAGCAGTCTTGGGACTTTTCTCGAGCAGTACTTC
CDR3: CASSLGTFLEQYF

length: 17
J: TRBJ2-3
D: TRBD2
V: TRBV19
size: NA
DNA: TGTGCCAGTAGTACTCAGACTAGCGGGGGGAGAGTAGATACGCAGTATTTT
CDR3: CASSTQTSGGRVDTQYF

length: 15
J: TRBJ2-3
D: TRBD2
V: TRBV9
size: NA
DNA: TGTGCCAGCAGCGTTAGCGGGAGAGATCCAGATACGCAGTATTTT
CDR3: CASSVSGRDPDTQYF

length: 15
J: TRBJ1-1
D: NA
V: TRBV4-3
size: NA
DNA: TGCGCCAGCAGCCAAGCCGGGGTGAGGAGCACTGAAGCTTTCTTT
CDR3: CASSQAGVRSTEAFF

length: 17
J: TRBJ2-5
D: TRBD2
V: TRBV7-6
size: few
DNA: TGTGCCAGCAGACGGACTAGCGGGGGGGCGTGGATAGAGACCCAGTACTTC
CDR3: CASRRTSGGAWIETQYF

length: 16
J: TRBJ1-5
D: NA
V: TRBV4-1
size: NA
DNA: TGCGCCAGCAGCCAAGACCAGGGCCGCAAGAGTCAGCCCCAGCATTTT
CDR3: CASSQDQGRKSQPQHF

length: 13
J: TRBJ2-3
D: TRBD1
V: TRBV29-1
size: NA
DNA: TGCAGCGCCGGGACAGGGACAGCAGATACGCAGTATTTT
CDR3: CSAGTGTADTQYF

length: 15
J: TRBJ2-1
D: TRBD2
V: TRBV7-9
size: NA
DNA: TGTGCCAGCAGTAGCTTGACTAGCGACCACAATGAGCAGTTCTTC
CDR3: CASSSLTSDHNEQFF

length: 14
J: TRBJ1-6
D: TRBD1
V: TRBV7-9
size: once
DNA: TGTGCCAGCAGTCCAGAGACAGGGCCCATGCCCCTCCACTTT
CDR3: CASSPETGPMPLHF

length: 13
J: TRBJ1-2
D: TRBD1
V: TRBV28
size: NA
DNA: TGTGCCACTTCTTGGACAGGGCCGGGAGGCTACACCTTC
CDR3: CATSWTGPGGYTF